One sample yielded the 30 T cell receptor beta chains listed below, sequenced in a study of T cell repertoires in cytomegalovirus infection. MiXCR, run by TCRdb on the reads, gives a single entry per CDR3 protein. The table has under 250,000 distinct CDR3 sequences, roughly an eighth seen once. Material for sequencing was PBMCs. These receptors were obtained from a human donor in good health (CMV status not recorded). Some clones in this sample may be carry-over from other donors' samples.

The V gene is TRBV6-5, the J gene TRBJ2-2, with a tentative D call TRBD2 (5 bases). V lost 6 bases and J lost 5, with 10 bases in between. This CDR3 spans 13 amino acids. CDR1 and CDR2 from the germline V gene are MNHEY and SVGAGI. The CDR3 DNA sequence: TGTGCCAGCAGGCTAGGGAGAACCGGGGAGCTGTTTTTT. Amino acid sequence: CASRLGRTGELFF.

Ten or more counts support this clonotype. V and J are TRBV7-2 and TRBJ1-1, with D possibly matching TRBD1 (5 bases). V was shortened by 4 bases and J by 0 bases, with 21 bases between the two germline ends. The CDR3 is made up of 18 amino acids. CDR1 is SGHTA and CDR2 is FQGNSA in the germline V gene. DNA for the CDR3: TGTGCCAGCAGCTCTCGCGGGGGTGACGGAGGGATGAACACTGAAGCTTTCTTT. It is translated as CASSSRGGDGGMNTEAFF.

The chain recombines TRBV12-3 or TRBV12-4 with TRBJ1-2, with TRBD1 identical over 7 bases. Trimming took 6 bases from V and 5 from J; bases not matched to a gene: 6. This CDR3 spans 13 amino acids. This chain's CDR3 is CASSSQGSYGYTF. The DNA for the CDR3 is TGTGCCAGCAGCTCACAGGGGTCGTATGGCTACACCTTC.

This chain joins TRBV20-1 and TRBJ2-5, with a weak D call TRBD1 (5 bases). Germline V CDR1 and CDR2: DFQATT, SNEGSKA (reference sequence). The CDR3 is 13 amino acids. Trimming took off 3 bases at V and 0 bases at J, with 8 bases between the two ends. The CDR3 loop is CSASNRYQETQYF. The CDR3 coding sequence is TGCAGTGCTAGCAACAGGTACCAAGAGACCCAGTACTTC.

The table lists this clonotype with a few counts. The V call is TRBV6-2 or TRBV6-3, the J call TRBJ2-1; 12 nucleotides match TRBD2. The CDR3 has 16 residues. Germline CDR1 and CDR2: MNHEY and SVGEGT. Trimming at V came to 6 bases and at J to 9 bases, leaving 12 bases not matched to a gene. CDR3 amino acids: CASSRPTSGRAGEQFF. CDR3 bases: TGTGCCAGCAGCCGACCGACTAGCGGGAGAGCGGGTGAGCAGTTCTTC.

This clonotype was found many times. The CDR3 region has the DNA TGTGCCATCAGTGAGTCGGGACAAGCCTATGGCTACACCTTC. Encoded protein: CAISESGQAYGYTF. The V call is TRBV10-3, the J call TRBJ1-2, with a weak D call TRBD1 (6 bases). CDR1 and CDR2 (germline): ENHRY, SYGVKD. The CDR3 consists of 14 residues. V was trimmed by 0 bases and J by 4 bases, leaving 9 bases between them.

The chain is built from TRBV3-1 and TRBJ2-3; D uncertain. The CDR3 runs to 18 residues. Germline V CDR1 and CDR2: LGHDT, YNNKEL (reference sequence). The V gene lost 1 base and the J gene lost 5 bases, with 22 bases spanning the gap. CDR3 coding DNA: TGTGCCAGCAGCCAAGGCCCCCGTCCAATCAGGCGTGGAGATACGCAGTATTTT. Translation gives CASSQGPRPIRRGDTQYF.

The chain combines TRBV11-3 with TRBJ1-2; no reliable D call. This CDR3 is built from 13 residues. Germline CDR1 reads SGHNT; CDR2 reads YENEEA. With 5 bases removed from V and 5 bases from J, the gap between germline ends came to 12 bases. CDR3 sequence (DNA): TGTGCCAGCAGCCGGGAGCAGCTATATGGCTACACCTTC. Its protein is CASSREQLYGYTF.

The chain has TRBV28 and TRBJ1-1; tentative D call: TRBD1 (5 bases). The V gene's germline CDR1 is MDHEN and CDR2 SYDVKM. V was shortened by 1 base and J by 11 bases, with 14 bases between the two germline ends. The CDR3 runs 13 residues. Here the CDR3 reads CASSLSKGVGAFF. In DNA, the CDR3 is TGTGCCAGCAGTTTATCCAAAGGGGTCGGGGCTTTCTTT.

This clonotype came up many times. This rearrangement joins TRBV2 to TRBJ2-5; the D is unclear. V lost 3 bases and J 0 bases, leaving 8 bases between the germline ends. Germline CDR1 SNHLY, CDR2 FYNNEI. The CDR3 length is 14 residues. In nucleotides, the CDR3 is TGTGCCAGCAGTGATTGGCAGAACCAAGAGACCCAGTACTTC. It codes for CASSDWQNQETQYF.

About this clonotype itself: A much larger clone lies one base from this, so it may be a read error. The V and J genes are TRBV27 and TRBJ2-7, with D perhaps matching TRBD2 (5 bases). The CDR3 runs to 17 residues. Trimming shortened V by 3 bases and J by 7 bases, and 25 bases separated the two germline ends. Germline V CDR1 and CDR2: MNHEY, SMNVEV (reference sequence). In DNA form, the CDR3 reads TGTGCCAGCAGTTTCTCTCGCGGGCGAGCTTACTTTGGGGAGCAGTACTTC. This gives the protein CASSFSRGRAYFGEQYF.

This clonotype was picked up many times. V usage is TRBV20-1 and J usage is TRBJ2-1, with D maybe TRBD2 (6 bases). From germline, CDR1 is DFQATT and CDR2 SNEGSKA (reference sequence). The CDR3 length is 15 residues. Deletions cut 5 bases from V and 0 bases from J, with 14 bases between. The CDR3 is CSAPRRRDSYNEQFF. The CDR3, as DNA: TGCAGTGCTCCTAGAAGGCGGGACTCCTACAATGAGCAGTTCTTC.

This clonotype was counted only a few times. V usage is TRBV28 and J usage is TRBJ1-2, with a weak D call TRBD1 (5 bases). V shed 4 bases and J shed 4 bases, with 19 bases lying between them. The CDR3 has 16 amino acids. CDR1 and CDR2 (germline): MDHEN, SYDVKM. The CDR3 DNA follows: TGTGCCAGCAGTTCCCCCGAAGCCGCGGGGCTCTATGGCTACACCTTC. Protein sequence: CASSSPEAAGLYGYTF.

This clonotype was counted ten times or more. This chain links TRBV5-1 with TRBJ2-7; D may correspond to TRBD1 or TRBD2 (5 bases each). The CDR3 runs 13 residues. The V end lost 0 bases, the J end lost 5 bases, and 9 bases lay between the germline ends. CDR1 is SGHRS, CDR2 YFSETQ, per germline. The CDR3 nucleotides are TGCGCCAGCAGCTTGGGAGGGGCCGACGAGCAGTACTTC. Its protein product is CASSLGGADEQYF.

This clonotype showed up just a few times. The chain recombines TRBV5-1 with TRBJ1-2; D is perhaps TRBD1 (6 bases). Trimming took off 4 bases at V and 6 bases at J, with 16 bases between the two ends. Per germline, CDR1 SGHRS and CDR2 YFSETQ. The CDR3 runs to 14 residues. CDR3 sequence (DNA): TGCGCCAGCAGCCCGGGACGGACAGAGGATGGCTACACCTTC. It encodes CASSPGRTEDGYTF.

This clonotype was detected ten times or more. This chain links TRBV7-2 with TRBJ2-7; 8 bases align to TRBD1. Germline CDR1 reads SGHTA; CDR2 reads FQGNSA. V lost 4 bases to trimming and J lost 5 bases; unmatched junction nucleotides: 7. The CDR3 consists of 14 residues. CDR3 bases: TGTGCCAGCAGCTCACAGGGGGAGGTCGACGAGCAGTACTTC. Translating gives CASSSQGEVDEQYF.

This sequence joins TRBV10-3 and TRBJ2-7, with D uncertain. The CDR3 extends over 13 amino acids. Germline CDR1 ENHRY, CDR2 SYGVKD. Trimming shortened V by 2 bases and J by 4 bases, and 9 bases separated the two germline ends. The CDR3 protein is CAISETGLYEQYF. CDR3 nucleotide sequence: TGTGCCATCAGTGAGACGGGCCTTTACGAGCAGTACTTC.

This clonotype has ten or more counts. The rearrangement links TRBV28 to TRBJ2-7; no clear D. This CDR3 is 13 amino acids long. Per the germline V gene, CDR1 is MDHEN and CDR2 is SYDVKM. Between the trimmed V and J ends, which lost 4 bases and 6 bases, there was a span of 13 bases. In nucleotides, the CDR3 is TGTGCCAGCAGTTATCCTCTTCCTGGCGAGCAGTACTTC. This codes for CASSYPLPGEQYF.

In this sample, this clonotype turned up many times. The chain links TRBV28 to TRBJ2-2, with 8 bases that match TRBD1. Germline CDR1 reads MDHEN; CDR2 reads SYDVKM. The CDR3 has 17 residues. V dropped 3 bases and J dropped 3; count of bases not matched to a gene: 9. The chain's CDR3 is CASSLPRTGRDTGELFF. CDR3 nucleotides: TGTGCCAGCAGTTTGCCCCGGACAGGGCGGGACACCGGGGAGCTGTTTTTT.

This clonotype showed up many times. J is TRBJ2-5 and V is TRBV7-9, with 10 bases identical to TRBD2. V gave up 5 bases and J gave up 2 bases; unmatched junction bases: 8. Germline loops: CDR1 SEHNR, CDR2 FQNEAQ (reference sequence). The CDR3 length is 16 residues. The CDR3 DNA follows: TGTGCCAGCAGCCCTTTCACTAGCGGGGAACAAGAGACCCAGTACTTC. Translated: CASSPFTSGEQETQYF.

In its sample, this clonotype was seen a few times. V is TRBV29-1 and J is TRBJ2-2; a weak D match, TRBD2 (6 bases). Trimming stripped 6 bases from V and 4 bases from J, with 12 bases between. Germline assignment: CDR1 SQVTM and CDR2 ANQGSEA. This CDR3 spans 13 amino acids. The chain's CDR3 is CSVGRSSTGELFF. CDR3 bases: TGCAGCGTGGGGAGGTCGAGCACCGGGGAGCTGTTTTTT.

This clonotype was recorded many times. This rearrangement joins TRBV7-2 to TRBJ1-3, with D perhaps matching TRBD1 (6 bases). The CDR3 consists of 16 residues. CDR1 is SGHTA, CDR2 FQGNSA, per germline. The V end was cut by 5 bases, the J end by 0 bases, with 14 bases between. The CDR3: CASSHATGHSGNTIYF. DNA of the CDR3: TGTGCCAGCAGCCACGCTACAGGGCACTCTGGAAACACCATATATTTT.

This clonotype was seen at least ten times. The chain links TRBV20-1 to TRBJ2-1; D is unresolved. Germline loops: CDR1 DFQATT, CDR2 SNEGSKA (reference sequence). The CDR3 has 13 amino acids. V was trimmed by 1 base and J by 6 bases, leaving 10 bases between them. This CDR3 is CSARGAASNEQFF. The CDR3 DNA reads TGCAGTGCTAGAGGGGCAGCATCCAATGAGCAGTTCTTC.

This clonotype was observed at least ten times. This chain joins TRBV7-2 and TRBJ1-1, with D unclear. With 0 bases removed from V and 7 bases from J, the gap between germline ends came to 6 bases. Germline lookup yields CDR1 SGHTA and CDR2 FQGNSA. There are 12 residues in the CDR3. CDR3: CASSLAYGEAFF. In nucleotides, the CDR3 is TGTGCCAGCAGCTTAGCGTATGGTGAAGCTTTCTTT. Supplemented by reference TRBV7-2 and TRBJ1-1, the full variable domain reads GAGVSQSPSNKVTEKGKDVELRCDPISGHTALYWYRQSLGQGLEFLIYFQGNSAPDKSGLPSDRFSAERTGGSVSTLTIQRTQQEDSAVYLCASSLAYGEAFFGQGTRLTVV.

This clonotype showed up just a few times. A much larger clone differs from this one at a single base, so this may be a read error. The CDR3 coding sequence is TGTGCCAGCAGCCATGACAGGAACACTGAAGCTTTCTTT. Its protein product is CASSHDRNTEAFF. V usage is TRBV6-2 or TRBV6-3 and J usage is TRBJ1-1; D may be TRBD1 (5 bases). The CDR3 length is 13 residues. Germline lookup yields CDR1 MNHEY and CDR2 SVGEGT. The germline V and J ends were trimmed by 6 bases and 1 base, with 9 bases remaining between them.

This chain uses TRBV5-1 with TRBJ2-7, with 7 positions matching TRBD1. The CDR3 is 14 amino acids. J lost 2 bases, V lost 0 bases, and 2 bases had no gene match. Germline V CDR1 and CDR2: SGHRS, YFSETQ. This CDR3 reads CASSLVQGTYEQYF. CDR3 nucleotide sequence: TGCGCCAGCAGCTTGGTACAGGGGACCTACGAGCAGTACTTC.

This clonotype was seen many times. V is TRBV11-2 and J is TRBJ2-1; TRBD2 might be the D (6 bases). With 6 bases removed from V and 5 bases from J, the gap between germline ends came to 14 bases. This CDR3 spans 14 amino acids. Germline V gene lookup returns CDR1 SGHAT and CDR2 FQNNGV. CDR3 in amino acids: CASSLEGLDNEQFF. CDR3 bases: TGTGCCAGCAGTCTGGAGGGGCTGGACAATGAGCAGTTCTTC. The complete variable domain, with remaining parts taken from reference TRBV11-2 and TRBJ2-1, reads EAGVAQSPRYKIIEKRQSVAFWCNPISGHATLYWYQQILGQGPKLLIQFQNNGVVDDSQLPKDRFSAERLKGVDSTLKIQPAKLEDSAVYLCASSLEGLDNEQFFGPGTRLTVL.

The rearrangement joins TRBV5-1 to TRBJ2-7; 8 bases match TRBD1. J lost 0 bases, V lost 6 bases, and 2 bases had no gene match. CDR3 length: 13 amino acids. CDR1 is SGHRS, CDR2 YFSETQ, per germline. CDR3 DNA sequence: TGCGCCAGCAAGCAGGGGGCCTCCTACGAGCAGTACTTC. It codes for CASKQGASYEQYF. The entire variable domain, with the rest obtained from reference TRBV5-1 and TRBJ2-7, is as follows: KAGVTQTPRYLIKTRGQQVTLSCSPISGHRSVSWYQQTPGQGLQFLFEYFSETQRNKGNFPGRFSGRQFSNSRSEMNVSTLELGDSALYLCASKQGASYEQYFGPGTRLTVT.

This clonotype was seen more than once but under ten times. The chain recombines TRBV18 with TRBJ1-1, with 7 bases matching TRBD1. Per the germline V gene, CDR1 is KGHSH and CDR2 is LQKENI. The ends lost 6 bases at V and 7 bases at J; junction bases unmatched: 11. This CDR3 is built from 14 residues. The CDR3 loop is CASSSDNRGGEAFF. As DNA, the CDR3 is TGTGCCAGCTCTTCTGATAACAGGGGAGGTGAAGCTTTCTTT.

In its sample, this clonotype was seen many times. The rearrangement links TRBV7-2 to TRBJ2-6, with D perhaps given as TRBD1 or TRBD2 (5 bases each). Germline V lookup: CDR1 SGHTA, CDR2 FQGNSA. The CDR3 length is 15 residues. V was shortened by 4 bases and J by 16 bases, with 23 bases between the two germline ends. CDR3 in DNA: TGTGCCAGCAGCTCTCCGGGACGAGAATACGGGCGGCTGACTTTC. Translated, it gives CASSSPGREYGRLTF.